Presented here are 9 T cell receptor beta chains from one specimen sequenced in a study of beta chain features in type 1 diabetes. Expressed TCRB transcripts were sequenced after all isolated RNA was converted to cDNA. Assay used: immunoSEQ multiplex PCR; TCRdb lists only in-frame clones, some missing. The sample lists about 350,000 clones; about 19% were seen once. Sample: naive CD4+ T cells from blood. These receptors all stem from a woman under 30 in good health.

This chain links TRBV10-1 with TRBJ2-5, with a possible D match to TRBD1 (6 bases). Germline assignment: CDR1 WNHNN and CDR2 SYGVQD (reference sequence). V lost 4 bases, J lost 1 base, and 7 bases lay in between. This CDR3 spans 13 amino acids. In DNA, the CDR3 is TGCGCCAGCAGTGGACAGGTCCAAGAGACCCAGTACTTC. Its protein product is CASSGQVQETQYF.

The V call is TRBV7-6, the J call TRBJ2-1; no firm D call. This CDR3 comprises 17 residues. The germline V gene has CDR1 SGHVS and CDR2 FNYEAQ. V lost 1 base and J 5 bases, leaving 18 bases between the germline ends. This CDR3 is CASSLVSVNERNNEQFF. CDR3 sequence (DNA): TGTGCCAGCAGCTTAGTCTCCGTAAACGAGAGGAACAATGAGCAGTTCTTC. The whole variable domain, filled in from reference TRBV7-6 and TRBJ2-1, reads GAGVSQSPRYKVTKRGQDVALRCDPISGHVSLYWYRQALGQGPEFLTYFNYEAQQDKSGLPNDRFSAERPEGSISTLTIQRTEQRDSAMYRCASSLVSVNERNNEQFFGPGTRLTVL.

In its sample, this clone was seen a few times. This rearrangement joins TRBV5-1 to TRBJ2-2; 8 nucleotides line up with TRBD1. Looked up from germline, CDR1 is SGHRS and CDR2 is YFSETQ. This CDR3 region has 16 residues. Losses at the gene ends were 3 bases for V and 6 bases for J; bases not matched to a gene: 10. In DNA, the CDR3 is TGCGCCAGCAGCTCGTCATTGACAGGGGTTGCCGGGGAGCTGTTTTTT. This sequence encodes CASSSSLTGVAGELFF.

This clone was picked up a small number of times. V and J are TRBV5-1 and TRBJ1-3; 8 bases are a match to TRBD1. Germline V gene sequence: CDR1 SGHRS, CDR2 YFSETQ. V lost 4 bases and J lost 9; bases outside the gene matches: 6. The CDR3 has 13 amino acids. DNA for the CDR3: TGCGCCAGCAGCGAGGACAGGGTCGGCACCATATATTTT. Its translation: CASSEDRVGTIYF.

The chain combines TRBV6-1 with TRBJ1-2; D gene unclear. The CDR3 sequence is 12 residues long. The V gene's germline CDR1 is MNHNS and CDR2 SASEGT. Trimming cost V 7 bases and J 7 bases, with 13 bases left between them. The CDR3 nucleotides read TGTGCCAGCAATTTTGCGGGAGTTGGCTACACCTTC. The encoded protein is CASNFAGVGYTF.

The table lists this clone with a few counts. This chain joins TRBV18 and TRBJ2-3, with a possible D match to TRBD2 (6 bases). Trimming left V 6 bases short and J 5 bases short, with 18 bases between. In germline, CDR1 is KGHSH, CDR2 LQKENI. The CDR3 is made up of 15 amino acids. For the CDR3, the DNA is TGTGCCAGCTCCGCCCGGCAGGGACTCGGAGATACGCAGTATTTT. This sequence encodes CASSARQGLGDTQYF.

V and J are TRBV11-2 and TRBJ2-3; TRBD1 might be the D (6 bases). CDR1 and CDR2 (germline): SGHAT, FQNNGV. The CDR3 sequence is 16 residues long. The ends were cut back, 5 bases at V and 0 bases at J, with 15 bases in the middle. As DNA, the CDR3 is TGTGCCAGCAGCCCGGGACACCTATTAAGCACAGATACGCAGTATTTT. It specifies CASSPGHLLSTDTQYF.

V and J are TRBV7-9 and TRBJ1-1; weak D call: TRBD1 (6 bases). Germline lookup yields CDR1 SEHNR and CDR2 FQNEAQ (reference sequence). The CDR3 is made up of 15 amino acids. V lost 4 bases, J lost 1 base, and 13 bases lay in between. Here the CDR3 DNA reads TGTGCCAGCAGCTCATTCCAGGGGCAGAACACTGAAGCTTTCTTT. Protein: CASSSFQGQNTEAFF.

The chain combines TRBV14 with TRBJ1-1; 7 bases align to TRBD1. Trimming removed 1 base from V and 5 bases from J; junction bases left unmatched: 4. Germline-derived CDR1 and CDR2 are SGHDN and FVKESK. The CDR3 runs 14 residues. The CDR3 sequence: CASSQARDRTEAFF. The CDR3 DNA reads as TGTGCCAGCAGCCAAGCCCGGGACAGAACTGAAGCTTTCTTT.